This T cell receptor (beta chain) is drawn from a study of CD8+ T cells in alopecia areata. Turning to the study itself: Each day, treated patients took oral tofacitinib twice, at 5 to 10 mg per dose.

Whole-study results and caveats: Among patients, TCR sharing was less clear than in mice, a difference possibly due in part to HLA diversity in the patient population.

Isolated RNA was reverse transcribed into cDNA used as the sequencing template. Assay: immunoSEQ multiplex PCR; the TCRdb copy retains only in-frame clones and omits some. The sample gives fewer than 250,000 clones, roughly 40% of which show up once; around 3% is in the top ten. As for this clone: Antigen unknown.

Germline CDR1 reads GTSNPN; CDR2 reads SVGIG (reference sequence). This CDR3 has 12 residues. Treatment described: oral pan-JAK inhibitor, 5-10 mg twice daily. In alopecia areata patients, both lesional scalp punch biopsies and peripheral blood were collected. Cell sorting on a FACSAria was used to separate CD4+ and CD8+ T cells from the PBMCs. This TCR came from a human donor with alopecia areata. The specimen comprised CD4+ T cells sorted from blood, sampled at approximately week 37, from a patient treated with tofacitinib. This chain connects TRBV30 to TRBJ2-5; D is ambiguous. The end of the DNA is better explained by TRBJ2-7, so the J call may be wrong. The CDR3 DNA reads TGTGCCTGGAGTCCCCGGAGCTACGAGCAGTACTTC. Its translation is CAWSPRSYEQYF.